What follows describes a single T cell receptor (beta chain). Its antigen is unidentified. Germline V CDR1 and CDR2: SGDLS, YYNGEE. The V end lost 2 bases, the J end lost 5 bases, and 8 bases lay between the germline ends. The CDR3 totals 13 residues. The data were obtained in a study of cytotoxic CD8 clonotypes in ibrutinib-treated CLL. Clones were sequenced by immunoSEQ multiplex PCR, and TCRdb holds only the in-frame ones, with some missing. The sample carries over 140,000 clones, 70% to 90% recorded once. The study's findings and limits: At baseline, clonality was higher than in age-matched healthy donors and correlated with CD8+ counts.

The sequences come from PBMCs, collected after 36 months of ibrutinib treatment. The chain combines TRBV9 with TRBJ2-1, with a possible D match to TRBD2 (5 bases). This TCR was recovered from a human donor with chronic lymphocytic leukemia. The CDR3 DNA follows: TGTGCCAGCAGCGTGACTACCAACAATGAGCAGTTCTTC. This codes for CASSVTTNNEQFF. The variable domain in full, with the rest retrieved from reference TRBV9 and TRBJ2-1, is DSGVTQTPKHLITATGQRVTLRCSPRSGDLSVYWYQQSLDQGLQFLIQYYNGEERAKGNILERFSAQQFPDLHSELNLSSLELGDSALYFCASSVTTNNEQFFGPGTRLTVL.